The subject of this entry is one T cell receptor (beta chain). Its antigen is unidentified. The sample originates from a study of shared clonotypes between healthy human individuals. Notes on the study in general: The donor pool, a small one, limited the genetic and exposure-history diversity represented.

The table came from immunoSEQ multiplex PCR; TCRdb's copy has only in-frame clones and leaves some out. The sample records more than 550,000 clones, over 55% being singletons. Sequencing input: memory CD4+ T cells sorted from blood. Subset described: CD45RA-negative fraction. The receptor comes from a woman younger than 45 in good health.

Here the CDR3 reads CASSLSPGFEQYF. CDR3 DNA sequence: TGTGCCAGCAGTTTAAGCCCCGGCTTTGAGCAGTACTTC. The chain has TRBV27 and TRBJ2-7; D call uncertain. The CDR3 is 13 amino acids. Per germline, CDR1 MNHEY and CDR2 SMNVEV (reference sequence). Deletions cut 2 bases from V and 7 bases from J, with 12 bases between.